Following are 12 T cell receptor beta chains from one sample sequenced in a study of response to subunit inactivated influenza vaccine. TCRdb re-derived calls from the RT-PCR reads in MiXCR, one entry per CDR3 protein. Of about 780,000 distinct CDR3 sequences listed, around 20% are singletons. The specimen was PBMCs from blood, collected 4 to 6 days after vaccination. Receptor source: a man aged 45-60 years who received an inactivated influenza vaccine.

In DNA, the CDR3 is TGTGCCAGCAGTCCACGGACAGGCAGAGGACTGGCAAGGATTTTTTACACCGGGGAGCTGTTTTTT. Encoded protein: CASSPRTGRGLARIFYTGELFF. The genes are TRBV6-2 or TRBV6-3 and TRBJ2-2; 7 nucleotides agree with TRBD1. CDR3 size: 22 residues. The germline CDR1 and CDR2 sequences are MNHEY and SVGEGT. V lost 5 bases to trimming and J lost 3 bases; unmatched junction nucleotides: 27.

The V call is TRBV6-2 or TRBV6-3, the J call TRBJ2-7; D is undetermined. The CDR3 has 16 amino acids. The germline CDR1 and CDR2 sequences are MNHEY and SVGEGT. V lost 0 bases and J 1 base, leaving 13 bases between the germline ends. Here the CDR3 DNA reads TGTGCCAGCAGTTACTCGCACAGAAGCGTATCCTACGAGCAGTACTTC. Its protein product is CASSYSHRSVSYEQYF.

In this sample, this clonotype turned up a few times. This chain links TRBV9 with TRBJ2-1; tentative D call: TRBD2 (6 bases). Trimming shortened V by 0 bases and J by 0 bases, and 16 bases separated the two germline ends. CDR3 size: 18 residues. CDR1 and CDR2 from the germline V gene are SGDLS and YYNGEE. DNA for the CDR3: TGTGCCAGCAGCGTAGCGGGAGTCAGGGCCAGCTCCTACAATGAGCAGTTCTTC. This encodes CASSVAGVRASSYNEQFF.

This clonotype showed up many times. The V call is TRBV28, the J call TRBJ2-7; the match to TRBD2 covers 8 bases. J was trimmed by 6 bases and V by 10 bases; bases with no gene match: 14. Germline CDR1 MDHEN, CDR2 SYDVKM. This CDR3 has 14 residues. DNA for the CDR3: TGTGCCACAGACCGGGGGGGGGACTTTTCCGAGCAGTACTTC. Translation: CATDRGGDFSEQYF.

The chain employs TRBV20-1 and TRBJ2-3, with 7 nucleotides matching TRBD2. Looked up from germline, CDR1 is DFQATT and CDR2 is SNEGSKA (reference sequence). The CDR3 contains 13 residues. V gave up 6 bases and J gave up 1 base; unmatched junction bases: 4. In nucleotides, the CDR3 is TGCAGTGCGCCTACTAGCGGCACAGATACGCAGTATTTT. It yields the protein CSAPTSGTDTQYF.

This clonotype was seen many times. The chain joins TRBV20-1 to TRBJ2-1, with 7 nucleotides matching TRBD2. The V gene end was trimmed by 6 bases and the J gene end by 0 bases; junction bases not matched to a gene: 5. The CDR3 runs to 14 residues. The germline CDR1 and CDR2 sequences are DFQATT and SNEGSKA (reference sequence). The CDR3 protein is CSAPSGASYNEQFF. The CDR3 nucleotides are TGCAGTGCCCCAAGCGGGGCCTCCTACAATGAGCAGTTCTTC.

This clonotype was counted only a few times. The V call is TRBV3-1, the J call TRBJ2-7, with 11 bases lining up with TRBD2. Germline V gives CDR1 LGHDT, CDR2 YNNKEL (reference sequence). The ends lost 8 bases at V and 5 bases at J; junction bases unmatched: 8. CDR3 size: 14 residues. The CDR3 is CASAPGLAEDEQYF. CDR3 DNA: TGTGCCAGCGCCCCGGGACTAGCGGAGGACGAGCAGTACTTC.

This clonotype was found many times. The CDR3 protein is CASSTHSSGGADNEQFF. The CDR3 DNA reads as TGTGCCAGCAGTACCCACTCTAGCGGGGGGGCGGACAATGAGCAGTTCTTC. This chain joins TRBV6-1 and TRBJ2-1, with 12 bases matching TRBD2. This CDR3 spans 17 amino acids. Per germline, CDR1 MNHNS and CDR2 SASEGT. V dropped 5 bases and J dropped 5; count of bases not matched to a gene: 10.

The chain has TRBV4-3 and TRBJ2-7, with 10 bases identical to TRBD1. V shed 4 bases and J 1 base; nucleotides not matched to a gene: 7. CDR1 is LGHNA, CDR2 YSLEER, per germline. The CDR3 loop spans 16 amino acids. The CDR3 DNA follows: TGCGCCAGCAGCCGGCAGACAGGGGGCTTTTCCTACGAGCAGTACTTC. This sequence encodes CASSRQTGGFSYEQYF.

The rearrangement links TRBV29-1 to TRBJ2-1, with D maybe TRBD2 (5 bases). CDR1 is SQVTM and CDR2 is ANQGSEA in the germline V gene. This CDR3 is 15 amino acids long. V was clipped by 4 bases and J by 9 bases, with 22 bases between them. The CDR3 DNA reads TGCAGCGTTGGGGGAGCTAGAAGTGATGTTTTTGAGCAGTTCTTC. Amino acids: CSVGGARSDVFEQFF.

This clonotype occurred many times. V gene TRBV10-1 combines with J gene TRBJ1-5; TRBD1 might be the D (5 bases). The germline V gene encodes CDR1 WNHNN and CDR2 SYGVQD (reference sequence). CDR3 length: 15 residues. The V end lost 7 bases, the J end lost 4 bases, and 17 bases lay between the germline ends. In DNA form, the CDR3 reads TGCGCCAGCATCTCAGGGAGTCTTATTAATCAGCCCCAGCATTTT. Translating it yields CASISGSLINQPQHF.

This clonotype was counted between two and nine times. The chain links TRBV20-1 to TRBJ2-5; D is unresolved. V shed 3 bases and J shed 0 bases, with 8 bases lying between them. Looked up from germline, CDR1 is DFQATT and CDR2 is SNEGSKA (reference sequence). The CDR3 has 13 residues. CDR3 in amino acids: CSASSRNQETQYF. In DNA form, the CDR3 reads TGCAGTGCTAGTTCACGGAACCAAGAGACCCAGTACTTC.